One sample yielded the 14 T cell receptor beta chains listed below, sequenced in a study of blood T cell repertoires in COVID-19. Method: immunoSEQ multiplex PCR; TCRdb's copy keeps in-frame clones and lacks some. The data show some 250,000 clones, with 80% to 90% seen just once and 1.5% to 2% held by the top ten. The sample was PBMCs or T cells enriched from blood (not recorded which). These receptors originate from a woman in her forties or fifties who had recovered from COVID-19.

V and J are TRBV7-9 and TRBJ1-2; 7 bases fit TRBD1. V trimming: 5 bases; J trimming: 1 base; junction bases outside the gene matches: 7. Germline V gene data show CDR1 as SEHNR and CDR2 as FQNEAQ (reference sequence). This CDR3 spans 15 amino acids. CDR3 bases: TGTGCCAGCAGCCCGGGGACAGCCTTTAACTATGGCTACACCTTC. This sequence encodes CASSPGTAFNYGYTF.

The V and J genes are TRBV19 and TRBJ2-5; maybe TRBD1 (6 bases). Germline V gene lookup returns CDR1 LNHDA and CDR2 SQIVND (reference sequence). This CDR3 contains 15 residues. V lost 3 bases, J lost 3 bases, and 14 bases lay in between. The CDR3 here is CASSISGTQKETQYF. CDR3 nucleotides: TGTGCCAGTAGTATTTCAGGGACACAGAAAGAGACCCAGTACTTC.

The CDR3 protein is CATSDIPGTDSQETQYF. The CDR3 region has the DNA TGTGCCACCAGTGATATTCCCGGGACAGACAGCCAAGAGACCCAGTACTTC. The chain uses TRBV24-1 and TRBJ2-5; 7 nucleotides agree with TRBD1. V trimming: 3 bases; J trimming: 1 base; junction bases outside the gene matches: 10. Germline CDR1 KGHDR, CDR2 SFDVKD. The CDR3 sequence is 17 residues long.

This clone was seen a single time. This chain connects TRBV7-2 to TRBJ2-2, with a possible D match to TRBD1 (5 bases). The CDR3 extends over 14 amino acids. CDR1 is SGHTA and CDR2 is FQGNSA in the germline V gene. With 5 bases removed from V and 5 bases from J, the gap between germline ends came to 12 bases. In DNA form, the CDR3 reads TGTGCCAGCAGCCTCGGACACTTGACCGGGGAGCTGTTTTTT. Its translation: CASSLGHLTGELFF.

V and J are TRBV2 and TRBJ2-1, with D possibly matching TRBD1 (6 bases). V was trimmed by 1 base and J by 7 bases, leaving 14 bases between them. The CDR3 runs 15 residues. CDR1 is SNHLY, CDR2 FYNNEI, per germline. The DNA for the CDR3 is TGTGCCAGCAGTGAAGTGCAGGGGATCAGGAATGAGCAGTTCTTC. This encodes CASSEVQGIRNEQFF.

The CDR3 is CASSFSLPGHNQPQHF. The CDR3, as DNA: TGTGCCAGCAGTTTTTCCCTCCCGGGACACAATCAGCCCCAGCATTTT. The rearrangement uses TRBV28 and TRBJ1-5, with a weak D call TRBD1 (6 bases). The CDR3 extends over 16 amino acids. The ends were cut back, 3 bases at V and 3 bases at J, with 15 bases in the middle. From germline, CDR1 is MDHEN and CDR2 SYDVKM.

For the CDR3, the DNA is TGTGCCAGCAGCCAAGGTGGATCACAGGGTTACAATGGCTACACCTTC. Amino acids: CASSQGGSQGYNGYTF. The chain has TRBV3-1 (or the pseudogene TRBV3-2) and TRBJ1-2, with D possibly matching TRBD1 (6 bases). The CDR3 runs to 16 residues. Germline lookup yields CDR1 LGHDT and CDR2 YNNKEL (reference sequence). Trimming pared 1 base from V and 6 bases from J, leaving 18 bases between.

J is TRBJ2-1 and V is TRBV19; D possibly corresponds to TRBD2 (5 bases). Germline V gene lookup returns CDR1 LNHDA and CDR2 SQIVND (reference sequence). The length of the CDR3 is 11 residues. V dropped 6 bases and J dropped 10 bases, with 10 bases sitting between them. The CDR3 spells CASRDQREQFF. The DNA of the CDR3 is TGTGCCAGTAGGGATCAGCGGGAGCAGTTCTTC.

The chain joins TRBV7-5 to TRBJ2-1; TRBD1 was called by the table and not checked on the DNA. TRBV7-5 is flagged as a pseudogene. This CDR3 has 17 residues. In DNA, the CDR3 is TGTGCCAGAAGCTTGGGCTTTCGAAGCAGGGCCTACAATGAGCAGTTCTTC. This translates into CARSLGFRSRAYNEQFF.

The chain is built from TRBV3-1 (or the pseudogene TRBV3-2) and TRBJ1-5; D may be TRBD1 (5 bases). There are 14 residues in the CDR3. Trimming pared 3 bases from V and 6 bases from J, leaving 12 bases between. The germline V gene has CDR1 LGHDT and CDR2 YNNKEL (reference sequence). CDR3 DNA sequence: TGTGCCAGCAGCCATGAGATAAGGGGTCAGCCCCAGCATTTT. Translated: CASSHEIRGQPQHF.

V and J are TRBV10-3 and TRBJ1-3, with D unresolved. V was clipped by 5 bases and J by 0 bases, with 11 bases between them. Germline CDR1 and CDR2: ENHRY and SYGVKD. The CDR3 is made up of 15 amino acids. CDR3 sequence: CAISSTVNSGNTIYF. The CDR3, as DNA: TGTGCCATCAGTTCAACAGTGAACTCTGGAAACACCATATATTTT.

There are a few counts of this clone. CDR3 region: CSVGWFRAENQPQHF. DNA of the CDR3: TGCAGCGTTGGGTGGTTCCGTGCGGAAAATCAGCCCCAGCATTTT. This rearrangement joins TRBV29-1 to TRBJ1-5; D ambiguous. The ends were cut back, 4 bases at V and 4 bases at J, with 17 bases in the middle. This CDR3 spans 15 amino acids. CDR1 and CDR2 (germline): SQVTM, ANQGSEA.

This clone appeared once. V is TRBV1 and J is TRBJ2-7; TRBD2 is the table's D call and was not checked against the DNA. TRBV1 is flagged as a pseudogene. This CDR3 contains 14 residues. This CDR3 reads CTSSQDGGGYEQYF. CDR3 sequence (DNA): TGCACCAGCAGCCAAGACGGCGGGGGCTACGAGCAGTACTTC.

In its sample, this clone was seen once. CDR3 DNA: TGTGCCAGCGCCGGGACAGGGGCCTACGAGCAGTACTTC. Protein product: CASAGTGAYEQYF. This sequence joins TRBV2 and TRBJ2-7, with 10 bases matching TRBD1. The CDR3 extends over 13 amino acids. Germline V CDR1 and CDR2: SNHLY, FYNNEI. The V and J ends lost 8 bases and 2 bases, in that order; junction bases with no gene match: 3.